This note documents a single T cell receptor beta chain sequence. Its target antigen remains unknown. No base qualities exist here, and no much larger clone lies one base off it. The junction shows trimming of 4 bases on V and 2 bases on J, and the gene matches do not reach 6 bases of it. According to the germline V gene (reference sequence), CDR1 reads LGHDT and CDR2 reads YNNKEL. Including cysteine and phenylalanine, the CDR3 has 15 amino acids. Only the CDR3 part of the read is kept: 45 bases, read in frame from the first base. The entry originates in a study of vaccination and CD4 T cells after COVID-19 (dated by TCRdb to the early 2020s). For the wider study: Convalescent patients had a positive SARS-CoV-2 result on nasal swab PCR, and of these patients, nine had mild disease and one had severe disease. Post-COVID blood samples from convalescent patients were collected a median of approximately 93 days after diagnosis, with a range of 35 to 161 days. The cultures were stimulated with overlapping spike peptide pools from SARS-CoV-2 and from the common cold coronaviruses HCoV-NL63, HCoV-OC43 and HCoV-229E. Each participant got two doses of either the Pfizer-BioNTech BNT162b2 vaccine (n=8) or the Moderna mRNA-1273 vaccine (n=2). As controls, cultures received a CEFX viral epitope pool (the positive control), an HIV-1 Nef peptide pool (the negative control), or no peptide at all. In around 9 COVID-19 convalescent patients and a handful of infection-naive healthy vaccine recipients, researchers compared the spike-specific CD4+ TCR repertoire from before mRNA vaccination with the repertoire from after. Post-vaccine blood samples were collected a median of approximately eleven weeks after the second vaccine dose, ranging from 14 to 241 days. The convalescent cohort included six males and four females, with two Hispanic individuals, seven Caucasians, two Asians and one multiracial person. Beyond this particular receptor, the publication reports: Relatively few convalescent patients were included in the study, and early timepoints after natural infection were not analyzed. Nearly all vaccine-specific clones in convalescent patients (304 of 307) were mono-reactive for SARS-CoV-2 spike rather than cross-reactive with common cold coronaviruses. Among the post-vaccine SARS-CoV-2-reactive clones in convalescent patients, a median approximately 86% showed up only after vaccination, which suggests vaccine-specific priming. The median count of SARS-CoV-2-reactive clonotypes went up from 20 to 25 after infection to some 38 after vaccination, although the change was not significant.

Library prep was done by PCR. At the Johns Hopkins FTIC core, DNA from the cultured CD4+ T cells underwent TCR sequencing with the Oncomine TCR Beta short-read assay. The QIAamp micro DNA kit was used to extract genomic DNA from the cultured CD4+ T cells. The Oncomine TCR Beta libraries from cultured CD4+ T cells were pooled using unique dual indexes and then sequenced on an Illumina iSeq 100. The source study handled its data this way. Non-productive sequences were removed, and CDR3s not starting with C, not ending with F or W, or shorter than 7 amino acids were discarded. The MANAFEST web application identified antigen-specific clonotypes by comparing peptide-stimulated wells against reference wells and other culture wells. An FDR below 0.05, an odds ratio above 5, and a productive frequency above 0.1% in at least two of three replicate wells were required for clones to be considered positive. Cross-reactive clonotypes were defined as significantly expanded in both SARS-CoV-2 spike wells and at least one common cold coronavirus spike condition. Levenshtein distances (stringdist) and unrooted phylogenetic trees (ape) in R version 3.6.1 were used to assess CDR3 homology. TCRdb trimmed the raw reads at Q25, called clones with MiXCR and kept productive beta chains. Records with the same CDR3 protein are collapsed into one entry carrying the most frequent genes and DNA. In this record, the V and J calls reflect TCRdb's handling and not the investigators' own analysis. Counted in this sample were about 13,000 distinct CDR3 sequences; 35% to 50% of them appeared once. In total, the top ten clones hold about an eighth of the sample.

Per the publication, the treatment or condition label means: roughly 11-day PBMC culture with coronavirus spike peptide pools or control peptides (ViraFEST assay). The ViraFEST assay was used in the study, in which antigen-specific T cells were expanded with peptide pools and expanded clonotypes were subsequently identified by TCR sequencing. The convalescent patients' positive SARS-CoV-2 PCR tests fell between March and December 2020, which was before the Alpha, Beta and Delta variants emerged in the United States. PBMCs were cultured at fewer than 2.5 million per well in IMDM supplemented with around 5% human AB serum and 8 to 10 IU/ml IL-2, with around 10 ug/ml peptide pools added. Half of the culture medium was replaced with fresh IL-2-containing medium on days 3 and 7. After 10 to 11 days of culture, CD4+ T cells were isolated by negative selection using the EasySep CD4+ T cell isolation kit. Ficoll-Paque Plus gradient centrifugation was used to isolate PBMCs from whole blood, and the isolated PBMCs were then either used fresh or cryopreserved at -140C. In general, triplicate wells were set up for every culture condition.

Sequencing was carried out using CD4+ T cells from blood, cultured in vitro. The receptor was derived from a human donor who had recovered from COVID-19. The chain is encoded by TRBV3-1 joined to TRBJ2-7; TRBD1 matches 9 bases in the middle. The DNA sequence is given as TGTGCCAGCAGCCGCCCGGACAGGGGCCCCTACGAGCAGTACTTC. It translates as CASSRPDRGPYEQYF.